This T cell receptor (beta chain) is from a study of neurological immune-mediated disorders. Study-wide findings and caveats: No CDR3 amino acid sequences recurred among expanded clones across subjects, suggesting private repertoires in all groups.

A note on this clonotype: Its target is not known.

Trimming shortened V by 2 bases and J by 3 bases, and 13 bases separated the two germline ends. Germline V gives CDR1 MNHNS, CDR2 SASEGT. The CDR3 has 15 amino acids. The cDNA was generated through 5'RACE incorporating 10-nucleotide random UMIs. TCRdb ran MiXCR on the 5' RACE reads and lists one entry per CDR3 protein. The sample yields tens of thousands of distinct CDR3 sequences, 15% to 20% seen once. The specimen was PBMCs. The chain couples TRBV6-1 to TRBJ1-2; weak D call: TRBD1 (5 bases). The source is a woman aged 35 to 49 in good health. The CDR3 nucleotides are TGTGCCAGCAGTGAATCCCCCACAGGCTACTATGGCTACACCTTC. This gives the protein CASSESPTGYYGYTF.